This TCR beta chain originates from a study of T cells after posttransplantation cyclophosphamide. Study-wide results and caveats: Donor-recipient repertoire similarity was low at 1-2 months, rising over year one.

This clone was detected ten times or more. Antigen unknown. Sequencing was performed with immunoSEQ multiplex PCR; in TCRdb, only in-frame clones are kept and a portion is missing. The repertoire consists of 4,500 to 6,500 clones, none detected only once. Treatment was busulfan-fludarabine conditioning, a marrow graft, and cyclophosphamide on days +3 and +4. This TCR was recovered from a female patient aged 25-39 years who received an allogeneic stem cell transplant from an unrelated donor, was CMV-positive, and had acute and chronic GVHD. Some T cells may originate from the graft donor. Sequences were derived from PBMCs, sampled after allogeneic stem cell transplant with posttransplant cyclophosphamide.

The CDR3 loop reads CASSFGVKNIQYF. The CDR3 DNA reads as TGCGCCAGCAGCTTCGGGGTCAAAAACATTCAGTACTTC. The genes are TRBV5-1 and TRBJ2-4; D might be TRBD2 (5 bases). The V end lost 2 bases, the J end lost 3 bases, and 6 bases lay between the germline ends. Germline loops: CDR1 SGHRS, CDR2 YFSETQ. There are 13 residues in the CDR3.